The clone carrying this TCR beta chain was seen repeatedly, ten times or more. Input was about a million sorted T cells, either CD4+ or CD8+. By 5'RACE with 10-nucleotide random UMIs, the cDNA was made. TCRdb reprocessed the 5' RACE reads with MiXCR, giving one entry per CDR3 protein. The table lists 10,000 or so distinct CDR3 sequences, approximately 22% of them singletons. The data derive from a study of neurological immune-mediated disorders. This CDR3 has 14 amino acids. Germline CDR1 MNHNY, CDR2 SVGAGI (reference sequence). V was cut by 2 bases and J by 2 bases, with 6 bases left in between. Sequencing used CD8+ T cells from blood. The rearrangement uses TRBV6-6 and TRBJ1-4; tentatively, D is TRBD1 (5 bases). This receptor was identified in a middle-aged woman with multiple sclerosis. The CDR3 reads CASSYGGTNEKLFF. CDR3 sequence (DNA): TGTGCCAGCAGTTACGGGGGTACTAATGAAAAACTGTTTTTT.